Listed below are T cell receptor beta chains from one sample, sequenced in a study of shared clonotypes between healthy human individuals. Libraries were prepared by immunoSEQ multiplex PCR; TCRdb keeps only in-frame clonotypes and omits some of them. The sample holds hundreds of thousands of clones, more than 75% seen once. The specimen was memory CD8+ T cells sorted from blood. The origin of the receptors is a man younger than 30 in good health. CDR3s include the opening cysteine and the closing phenylalanine or tryptophan. Each record gives: clone size, D gene, V gene, J gene, CDR3 length, CDR3 protein, CDR3 DNA. D genes are given only for firm matches. Clone size is shown for a subset of rows, as once, few, many or a class of expanded clone.

-	-	TRBV7-8	TRBJ1-2	12	CASSRDLRGYTF	TGTGCCAGCAGCCGGGACTTGCGTGGCTACACCTTC
-	-	TRBV27	TRBJ1-1	13	CASSLQGLEEAFF	TGTGCCAGCAGTTTACAAGGATTGGAGGAAGCTTTCTTT
-	-	TRBV5-4	TRBJ2-2	14	CASSLGQYGGELFF	TGTGCCAGCAGCTTGGGGCAGTATGGAGGGGAGCTGTTTTTT
-	TRBD2	TRBV28	TRBJ2-1	17	CASSFRTSGGVYNEQFF	TGTGCCAGCAGTTTCCGAACTAGCGGGGGGGTTTACAATGAGCAGTTCTTC
-	-	TRBV27	TRBJ2-7	13	CASSLQGSYEQYF	TGTGCCAGCAGTTTGCAGGGATCGTACGAGCAGTACTTC
-	TRBD2	TRBV30	TRBJ2-1	15	CAVGGGLSSYNEQFF	TGTGCCGTGGGCGGGGGGCTCAGCTCCTACAATGAGCAGTTCTTC
-	-	TRBV5-6	TRBJ1-1	14	CASSSGPLNTEAFF	TGTGCCAGCAGCTCGGGACCCCTGAACACTGAAGCTTTCTTT
-	TRBD2	TRBV10-1	TRBJ2-5	16	CASSELGLAGAETQYF	TGCGCCAGCAGTGAGTTAGGTCTAGCGGGAGCGGAGACCCAGTACTTC
-	TRBD1	TRBV28	TRBJ2-5	17	CASSPHPGTGFQETQYF	TGTGCCAGCAGTCCCCACCCCGGGACAGGGTTCCAAGAGACCCAGTACTTC
once	-	TRBV4-1	TRBJ1-1	15	CASSPHPGRGTEAFF	TGCGCCAGCAGCCCGCACCCAGGGCGGGGAACTGAAGCTTTCTTT
few	-	TRBV7-9	TRBJ1-1	12	CASSLRGTEAFF	TGTGCCAGCAGCTTAAGGGGCACTGAAGCTTTCTTT
-	-	TRBV5-1	TRBJ2-7	15	CASSLTSAGSYEQYF	TGCGCCAGCAGCTTGACGTCTGCAGGGAGCTACGAGCAGTACTTC
-	TRBD2	TRBV30	TRBJ2-7	14	CAWSDSGNWYEQYF	TGTGCCTGGAGCGATAGCGGGAATTGGTACGAGCAGTACTTC
-	-	TRBV18	TRBJ1-2	15	CASSPPGGSNYGYTF	TGTGCCAGCTCACCCCCGGGGGGCTCTAACTATGGCTACACCTTC
-	-	TRBV4-1	TRBJ1-1	14	CASSQAPGNTEAFF	TGCGCCAGCAGCCAAGCCCCCGGGAACACTGAAGCTTTCTTT
-	TRBD1	TRBV7-9	TRBJ1-2	16	CASSLETGALGYGYTF	TGTGCCAGCAGCTTAGAGACAGGGGCGTTGGGGTATGGCTACACCTTC
once	-	TRBV11-2	TRBJ2-5	14	CASSPDTNQETQYF	TGTGCCAGCAGCCCCGACACCAACCAAGAGACCCAGTACTTC
-	-	TRBV30	TRBJ1-2	14	CAWSVQATNYGYTF	TGTGCCTGGAGTGTACAGGCCACTAACTATGGCTACACCTTC
-	-	TRBV29-1	TRBJ2-5	14	CSVDGIGPEQTQYF	TGCAGCGTTGATGGGATTGGGCCTGAGCAGACCCAGTACTTC
-	-	TRBV11-2	TRBJ2-7	18	CASSSLQGGAHNSYEQYF	TGTGCCAGCAGCTCTCTACAGGGGGGGGCCCACAATTCCTACGAGCAGTACTTC
-	TRBD1	TRBV2	TRBJ1-2	16	CASSIGQGLSGYGYTF	TGTGCCAGCAGCATCGGACAGGGACTTTCGGGCTATGGCTACACCTTC
-	-	TRBV29-1	TRBJ2-7	14	CSVASPGRGHEQYF	TGCAGCGTTGCAAGCCCAGGCAGGGGTCACGAGCAGTACTTC
-	-	TRBV5-1	TRBJ2-7	16	CASSLDVRGSSYEQYF	TGCGCCAGCAGCTTGGACGTTCGAGGGTCCTCCTACGAGCAGTACTTC
-	TRBD1	TRBV2	TRBJ2-7	13	CASMTGDLYEQYF	TGTGCCAGCATGACAGGGGACCTCTACGAGCAGTACTTC
-	TRBD1	TRBV4-3	TRBJ2-5	15	CASSLRTGGKETQYF	TGCGCCAGCAGCTTGCGGACAGGGGGAAAAGAGACCCAGTACTTC
-	-	TRBV4-1	TRBJ2-7	14	CASSPRQASYEQYF	TGCGCCAGCAGCCCGCGGCAGGCGTCCTACGAGCAGTACTTC
-	TRBD2	TRBV2	TRBJ2-1	20	CASSEIPSLGAGESYNEQFF	TGTGCCAGCAGTGAAATTCCCTCTTTGGGAGCGGGGGAATCCTACAATGAGCAGTTCTTC
-	TRBD1	TRBV7-9	TRBJ2-1	13	CASSAPDRDEQFF	TGTGCCAGCAGCGCTCCCGACAGGGATGAGCAGTTCTTC
-	TRBD1	TRBV11-2	TRBJ2-7	15	CASSYGTGSGYEQYF	TGTGCCAGCAGCTACGGGACAGGGAGTGGGTACGAGCAGTACTTC